The entry below gives a single T cell receptor (beta chain) sequence along with its context. Produced via immunoSEQ multiplex PCR; TCRdb's table is partial and in-frame only. The table has hundreds of thousands of clones, about 85% seen once; the top ten hold around 2.5%. The CDR3 is 13 residues long. Germline-derived CDR1 and CDR2 are MDHEN and SYDVKM. Trimming shortened V by 4 bases and J by 7 bases, and 13 bases separated the two germline ends. The cohort comprised adults aged 18 to 89 years residing in 20 to 25 US areas. This sample is part of a study of blood T cell repertoires in COVID-19. Study information: PBMCs, B-cell-depleted T cells, or T cells were the source of the cDNA or gDNA that made up the material.

The rearrangement uses TRBV28 and TRBJ1-1; D unclear. Sample: PBMCs or T cells enriched from blood (not recorded which). The TCR sequence derives from a woman aged 45-59 years who had recovered from COVID-19. Written as DNA, the CDR3 is TGTGCCAGCAGTTCCCAAGCAGGTGTTGAAGCTTTCTTT. This translates into CASSSQAGVEAFF.